The TCR beta chain under discussion was sequenced for a study of brain metastases from non-small cell lung cancer. Study-level results: T-cell clones appeared expanded in around 64% of brain metastases relative to matched primary tumors. Paired brain metastases and primary tumors largely shared TCR repertoires.

This clone was counted only a few times. Antigen specificity is unknown. From germline, CDR1 is SGHRS and CDR2 YFSETQ. The CDR3 spans 14 residues. V dropped 1 base and J dropped 5 bases, with 9 bases sitting between them. The assay was immunoSEQ multiplex PCR, and TCRdb's table has in-frame clones only and misses some. Of about 8,000 clones in the sample, around four fifths were seen once. The TCR sequence derives from a donor aged 40 or over with non-small cell lung cancer. J is TRBJ2-2 and V is TRBV5-1; no firm D call. The sample comprised primary lung tumor tissue. The CDR3 region has the DNA TGCGCCAGCAGCTTGATGGTAGAGACCGGGGAGCTGTTTTTT. Protein sequence: CASSLMVETGELFF.